These T cell receptor beta chains were read from a single sample in a study of beta chain features in type 1 diabetes. Profiled with immunoSEQ multiplex PCR; TCRdb holds only in-frame clones, not every one. This table has under 850,000 clones, about an eighth appearing once. The specimen sequenced was naive CD4+ T cells from blood. The receptors shown here come from a man in his late teens or twenties with type 1 diabetes. The CDR3 runs from the conserved cysteine through the conserved F or W. D genes are given only for firm matches. Size values are once, few and many counts, or a class for expanded clones, and some rows have none.

J: TRBJ1-2
size: .
V: TRBV28
D: TRBD1
CDR3: CASSLSRTGERGYTF
DNA: TGTGCCAGCAGCCTTTCCCGGACAGGGGAACGAGGCTACACCTTC

J: TRBJ2-5
size: .
V: TRBV29-1
D: .
CDR3: CSVLTVQETQYF
DNA: TGCAGCGTGTTGACAGTCCAAGAGACCCAGTACTTC

J: TRBJ2-3
size: few
V: TRBV4-2
D: .
CDR3: CASSPHDGDRGQYF
DNA: TGTGCCAGCAGCCCCCATGACGGGGACCGGGGGCAGTATTTT

J: TRBJ2-3
size: few
V: TRBV9
D: .
CDR3: CASSVGGMGTDTQYF
DNA: TGTGCCAGCAGCGTAGGAGGGATGGGCACAGATACGCAGTATTTT

J: TRBJ1-1
size: .
V: TRBV25-1
D: .
CDR3: CASLAPELGTEAFF
DNA: TGTGCCAGCCTGGCCCCGGAGCTGGGGACTGAAGCTTTCTTT

J: TRBJ2-3
size: few
V: TRBV5-1
D: .
CDR3: CASSSRLGTDTQYF
DNA: TGCGCCAGCAGCTCCCGACTTGGCACAGATACGCAGTATTTT

J: TRBJ2-3
size: few
V: TRBV10-3
D: .
CDR3: CAISESGPKIGDTQYF
DNA: TGTGCCATCAGTGAGTCGGGACCCAAGATAGGGGATACGCAGTATTTT

J: TRBJ2-1
size: few
V: TRBV2
D: .
CDR3: CASREGSDNEQFF
DNA: TGTGCCAGCAGGGAAGGGTCCGACAATGAGCAGTTCTTC

J: TRBJ2-4
size: few
V: TRBV21-1
D: .
CDR3: CASSKTRVTKNIQYF
DNA: TGTGCCAGCAGCAAGACCAGGGTTACCAAAAACATTCAGTACTTC

J: TRBJ1-2
size: .
V: TRBV5-1
D: .
CDR3: CASSLGGVNYGYTF
DNA: TGCGCCAGCAGCTTGGGAGGGGTAAACTATGGCTACACCTTC

J: TRBJ2-5
size: .
V: TRBV30
D: .
CDR3: CAARELETQYF
DNA: TGTGCCGCCCGTGAGCTGGAGACCCAGTACTTC

J: TRBJ2-5
size: few
V: TRBV20-1
D: .
CDR3: CSARNQETQYF
DNA: TGCAGTGCTAGGAACCAAGAGACCCAGTACTTC

J: TRBJ1-1
size: few
V: TRBV28
D: .
CDR3: CASVAGSEAFF
DNA: TGTGCCAGCGTTGCTGGCAGTGAAGCTTTCTTT

J: TRBJ2-3
size: .
V: TRBV9
D: TRBD2
CDR3: CASRPPSGTQYF
DNA: TGTGCCAGCAGGCCGCCTAGCGGCACGCAGTATTTT

J: TRBJ1-2
size: .
V: TRBV5-8
D: .
CDR3: CASSFTAPNYGYTF
DNA: TGTGCCAGCAGCTTTACAGCCCCTAACTATGGCTACACCTTC

J: TRBJ2-7
size: few
V: TRBV6-5
D: .
CDR3: CASSLTSYEQYF
DNA: TGTGCCAGCAGTCTGACCTCCTACGAGCAGTACTTC

J: TRBJ1-5
size: few
V: TRBV18
D: TRBD1
CDR3: CASSPLGTGNQPQHF
DNA: TGTGCCAGCTCACCGCTCGGGACAGGCAATCAGCCCCAGCATTTT

J: TRBJ2-3
size: .
V: TRBV19
D: .
CDR3: CASMRGGSGDTQYF
DNA: TGTGCCAGTATGAGAGGAGGTTCTGGGGATACGCAGTATTTT

J: TRBJ2-7
size: .
V: TRBV10-3
D: TRBD1
CDR3: CAISGDRVSDEQYF
DNA: TGTGCCATCAGTGGGGACAGGGTATCGGACGAGCAGTACTTC

J: TRBJ1-1
size: .
V: TRBV4-1
D: .
CDR3: CASSQGSGWEAFF
DNA: TGCGCCAGCAGCCAAGGAAGTGGTTGGGAAGCTTTCTTT

J: TRBJ1-2
size: few
V: TRBV5-4
D: TRBD1
CDR3: CASSLKGQGLGYGYTF
DNA: TGTGCCAGCAGCTTGAAAGGACAGGGGTTGGGCTATGGCTACACCTTC

J: TRBJ2-3
size: .
V: TRBV5-1
D: TRBD2
CDR3: CASSPRGGPSTDTQYF
DNA: TGCGCCAGCAGCCCCCGGGGGGGTCCTAGCACAGATACGCAGTATTTT

J: TRBJ2-7
size: few
V: TRBV11-3
D: .
CDR3: CASSSDGYEQYF
DNA: TGTGCCAGCAGTTCAGATGGCTACGAGCAGTACTTC

J: TRBJ2-3
size: few
V: TRBV29-1
D: .
CDR3: CSVEGTGTDTQYF
DNA: TGCAGCGTTGAAGGGACAGGCACAGATACGCAGTATTTT

J: TRBJ1-1
size: few
V: TRBV6-5
D: .
CDR3: CASSYGGGTEAFF
DNA: TGTGCCAGCAGTTACGGGGGTGGCACTGAAGCTTTCTTT

J: TRBJ2-3
size: .
V: TRBV7-3
D: .
CDR3: CASSLIAYTDTQYF
DNA: TGTGCCAGCAGCTTAATAGCCTACACAGATACGCAGTATTTT

J: TRBJ2-3
size: .
V: TRBV5-1
D: TRBD1
CDR3: CASSGDRGSADTQYF
DNA: TGCGCCAGCAGCGGCGACAGGGGTAGCGCAGATACGCAGTATTTT

J: TRBJ2-6
size: .
V: TRBV18
D: .
CDR3: CASSHGSGVRSSGANVLTF
DNA: TGTGCCAGCTCACACGGATCAGGGGTTCGAAGCTCTGGGGCCAACGTCCTGACTTTC

J: TRBJ1-4
size: .
V: TRBV11-1
D: TRBD1
CDR3: CASSSTGGREKLFF
DNA: TGTGCCAGCAGCTCGACAGGGGGAAGAGAAAAACTGTTTTTT

J: TRBJ1-6
size: few
V: TRBV10-3
D: .
CDR3: CATTDSSNSPLHF
DNA: TGTGCCACAACGGACAGTTCTAATTCACCCCTCCACTTT

J: TRBJ2-1
size: few
V: TRBV20-1
D: .
CDR3: CSVSRNNEQFF
DNA: TGCAGTGTCAGTCGTAACAATGAGCAGTTCTTC

J: TRBJ1-1
size: .
V: TRBV6-6
D: .
CDR3: CASRAGTSNTEAFF
DNA: TGTGCCAGCAGGGCAGGGACATCCAACACTGAAGCTTTCTTT

J: TRBJ2-1
size: .
V: TRBV9
D: .
CDR3: CASSPLAPTSYNEQFF
DNA: TGTGCCAGCAGCCCCCTAGCGCCGACCTCCTACAATGAGCAGTTCTTC

J: TRBJ2-1
size: .
V: TRBV19
D: TRBD2
CDR3: CASSPTSGTYNEQFF
DNA: TGTGCCAGTAGTCCAACTAGCGGCACCTACAATGAGCAGTTCTTC

J: TRBJ2-5
size: .
V: TRBV11-2
D: TRBD2
CDR3: CASSLLTSGVETQYF
DNA: TGTGCCAGCAGCTTACTTACTAGCGGGGTAGAGACCCAGTACTTC

J: TRBJ1-1
size: few
V: TRBV30
D: .
CDR3: CAWSRGRNTEAFF
DNA: TGTGCCTGGAGCCGGGGTCGGAACACTGAAGCTTTCTTT

J: TRBJ2-6
size: few
V: TRBV5-1
D: .
CDR3: CASRIAYSGANVLTF
DNA: TGCGCCAGCAGGATCGCTTACTCTGGGGCCAACGTCCTGACTTTC

J: TRBJ1-1
size: .
V: TRBV5-1
D: .
CDR3: CASRQDPGVGTEAFF
DNA: TGCGCCAGCAGACAGGACCCAGGGGTCGGCACTGAAGCTTTCTTT

J: TRBJ1-2
size: .
V: TRBV6-7
D: .
CDR3: CASTPTQKTEYGYTF
DNA: TGTGCCAGCACTCCTACCCAAAAAACAGAATATGGCTACACCTTC

J: TRBJ2-1
size: .
V: TRBV2
D: TRBD1
CDR3: CASRGTGGNEQFF
DNA: TGTGCCAGCAGGGGGACAGGGGGCAATGAGCAGTTCTTC

J: TRBJ2-7
size: few
V: TRBV4-3
D: .
CDR3: CASSHAYEQYF
DNA: TGCGCCAGCAGCCATGCCTACGAGCAGTACTTC